The entry below gives a single TCR beta chain sequence along with its context. Time point reported: patch test 1, 2 weeks after DPC sensitization. The treatment here: therapeutic diphenylcyclopropenone sensitization with weekly scalp DPC. This sample is drawn from a study of human T cells and chemical hapten exposure. Whole-study context: Patients, largely female, had alopecia areata, totalis or universalis.

Each CDR3 protein gets one entry after TCRdb re-called the RACE reads with MiXCR. The data contain 85,000 or so distinct CDR3 sequences, roughly a tenth of them seen just once; the ten biggest clones take up about 4.2%. The source material was whole blood, sampled in connection with sensitization to the hapten diphenylcyclopropenone (DPC). This TCR was recovered from a woman between 50 and 59 years old with alopecia areata. Some clones in this sample may be carry-over from other donors' samples.

The CDR3 DNA follows: TGCGCCAGCAGCGCGGACAGGGGAGGCTATGGCTACACCTTC. Amino acid sequence: CASSADRGGYGYTF. This chain links TRBV5-1 with TRBJ1-2; 9 bases fit TRBD1. CDR1 and CDR2 from the germline V gene are SGHRS and YFSETQ. This CDR3 is built from 14 residues. J lost 4 bases, V lost 4 bases, and 5 bases had no gene match. Using reference TRBV5-1 and TRBJ1-2 for the parts outside the CDR3, the full variable domain is KAGVTQTPRYLIKTRGQQVTLSCSPISGHRSVSWYQQTPGQGLQFLFEYFSETQRNKGNFPGRFSGRQFSNSRSEMNVSTLELGDSALYLCASSADRGGYGYTFGSGTRLTVV.